A selection of T cell receptor beta chains follows, all from one sample in a study of T-cell reconstitution after alpha-beta-depleted transplantation in children. From the PCR reads, TCRdb called clonotypes with MiXCR, one entry per CDR3 protein. The sample holds hundreds of thousands of distinct CDR3 sequences, over 15% seen once. The starting material was PBMCs from the stem cell graft donor, obtained from the stem cell graft. The receptors come from a human donor who donated a stem cell graft to a child with acute myeloid leukemia. CDR3s include the opening cysteine and the closing phenylalanine or tryptophan. The order of the fields is V gene, D gene, clone size, J gene, CDR3 protein, CDR3 DNA. A D gene is named only where the DNA matches it firmly. Some rows have no size entry. The others give once, few or many, or a class for an expanded clone.

V gene: TRBV28; D gene: .; clone size: few; J gene: TRBJ1-2; CDR3 protein: CASSLRQLYGYTF; CDR3 DNA: TGTGCCAGCAGTTTGAGACAGCTCTATGGCTACACCTTC
V gene: TRBV24-1; D gene: .; clone size: few; J gene: TRBJ2-1; CDR3 protein: CATSDLWARGDEQFF; CDR3 DNA: TGTGCCACCAGTGATTTGTGGGCCCGGGGCGATGAGCAGTTCTTC
V gene: TRBV11-1; D gene: .; clone size: .; J gene: TRBJ2-2; CDR3 protein: CASSLAPMVTGELFF; CDR3 DNA: TGTGCCAGCAGCTTAGCGCCGATGGTCACCGGGGAGCTGTTTTTT
V gene: TRBV20-1; D gene: TRBD2; clone size: many; J gene: TRBJ2-1; CDR3 protein: CSARDATSGGKNEQFF; CDR3 DNA: TGCAGTGCTAGAGACGCCACTAGCGGGGGTAAGAATGAGCAGTTCTTC
V gene: TRBV29-1; D gene: TRBD1; clone size: many; J gene: TRBJ2-1; CDR3 protein: CSVELDRVYEQFF; CDR3 DNA: TGCAGCGTCGAACTGGACAGGGTATATGAGCAGTTCTTC
V gene: TRBV20-1; D gene: .; clone size: many; J gene: TRBJ2-5; CDR3 protein: CSAPLLTERQETQYF; CDR3 DNA: TGCAGTGCACCCCTTCTGACAGAACGACAAGAGACCCAGTACTTC
V gene: TRBV6-2/TRBV6-3; D gene: TRBD1; clone size: many; J gene: TRBJ2-3; CDR3 protein: CASRPNRDSHTQYF; CDR3 DNA: TGTGCCAGCAGACCGAACCGGGACAGCCATACGCAGTATTTT
V gene: TRBV29-1; D gene: .; clone size: many; J gene: TRBJ1-2; CDR3 protein: CSVENVGDGYTF; CDR3 DNA: TGCAGCGTTGAGAATGTGGGGGACGGCTACACCTTC
V gene: TRBV20-1; D gene: TRBD1; clone size: few; J gene: TRBJ1-5; CDR3 protein: CSATTGGGNQPQHF; CDR3 DNA: TGCAGTGCTACTACAGGGGGGGGCAATCAGCCCCAGCATTTT
V gene: TRBV7-2; D gene: TRBD1; clone size: .; J gene: TRBJ2-5; CDR3 protein: CASSLPDRGDGETQYF; CDR3 DNA: TGTGCCAGCAGCTTACCGGACAGGGGTGATGGAGAGACCCAGTACTTC
V gene: TRBV7-2; D gene: .; clone size: few; J gene: TRBJ1-1; CDR3 protein: CASSPPGGRTEAFF; CDR3 DNA: TGTGCCAGCAGCCCCCCGGGAGGAAGGACTGAAGCTTTCTTT
V gene: TRBV12-3/TRBV12-4; D gene: .; clone size: .; J gene: TRBJ2-3; CDR3 protein: CASTPVDSFKDTQYF; CDR3 DNA: TGTGCCAGCACCCCTGTGGATAGCTTTAAAGATACGCAGTATTTT
V gene: TRBV29-1; D gene: .; clone size: many; J gene: TRBJ1-1; CDR3 protein: CSVLGQMNTEAFF; CDR3 DNA: TGCAGCGTTCTCGGGCAAATGAACACTGAAGCTTTCTTT
V gene: TRBV12-3/TRBV12-4; D gene: .; clone size: few; J gene: TRBJ2-1; CDR3 protein: CASSFRGLDEQFF; CDR3 DNA: TGTGCCAGCAGTTTTCGTGGGCTCGATGAGCAGTTCTTC
V gene: TRBV11-2; D gene: .; clone size: .; J gene: TRBJ2-3; CDR3 protein: CASSPQKGIDTQYF; CDR3 DNA: TGTGCCAGCAGCCCTCAGAAAGGCATAGATACGCAGTATTTT
V gene: TRBV20-1; D gene: TRBD1; clone size: many; J gene: TRBJ2-7; CDR3 protein: CSARVRDRASYEQYF; CDR3 DNA: TGCAGTGCTAGAGTCCGGGACAGGGCCTCCTACGAGCAGTACTTC
V gene: TRBV7-3; D gene: .; clone size: many; J gene: TRBJ2-1; CDR3 protein: CASSLGDGGNEQFF; CDR3 DNA: TGTGCCAGCAGCTTAGGGGATGGGGGCAATGAGCAGTTCTTC
V gene: TRBV12-3/TRBV12-4; D gene: .; clone size: many; J gene: TRBJ1-3; CDR3 protein: CASSLVGGNTIYF; CDR3 DNA: TGTGCCAGCAGCCTCGTCGGGGGAAACACCATATATTTT
V gene: TRBV5-1; D gene: TRBD1; clone size: .; J gene: TRBJ1-2; CDR3 protein: CASSWTGEDYGYTF; CDR3 DNA: TGCGCCAGCAGCTGGACAGGAGAAGACTATGGCTACACCTTC
V gene: TRBV20-1; D gene: .; clone size: .; J gene: TRBJ1-5; CDR3 protein: CSARDRLPSNQPQHF; CDR3 DNA: TGCAGTGCTAGAGATCGATTGCCCTCTAATCAGCCCCAGCATTTT
V gene: TRBV30; D gene: .; clone size: once; J gene: TRBJ2-7; CDR3 protein: CAWSGSYEQYF; CDR3 DNA: TGTGCCTGGAGTGGCTCCTACGAGCAGTACTTC
V gene: TRBV4-1; D gene: .; clone size: few; J gene: TRBJ1-5; CDR3 protein: CASSQRHVTADGNQPQHF; CDR3 DNA: TGCGCCAGCAGCCAAAGACATGTGACAGCCGACGGGAATCAGCCCCAGCATTTT
V gene: TRBV7-9; D gene: TRBD1; clone size: few; J gene: TRBJ1-1; CDR3 protein: CASSPRQGKHTEAFF; CDR3 DNA: TGTGCCAGCAGCCCCAGACAGGGAAAGCACACTGAAGCTTTCTTT
V gene: TRBV6-2/TRBV6-3; D gene: TRBD1; clone size: many; J gene: TRBJ2-7; CDR3 protein: CASRSQQGASYEQYF; CDR3 DNA: TGTGCCAGCAGATCGCAACAGGGGGCCTCCTACGAGCAGTACTTC
V gene: TRBV7-2; D gene: .; clone size: .; J gene: TRBJ1-3; CDR3 protein: CASSSGLNQDTIYF; CDR3 DNA: TGTGCCAGCAGCTCTGGACTCAATCAGGACACCATATATTTT
V gene: TRBV15; D gene: .; clone size: many; J gene: TRBJ2-5; CDR3 protein: CATSRGTNQETQYF; CDR3 DNA: TGTGCCACCAGCAGAGGAACAAACCAAGAGACCCAGTACTTC
V gene: TRBV9; D gene: .; clone size: .; J gene: TRBJ1-1; CDR3 protein: CASSPQAFF; CDR3 DNA: TGTGCCAGCAGCCCCCAAGCTTTCTTT
V gene: TRBV5-1; D gene: .; clone size: few; J gene: TRBJ1-1; CDR3 protein: CASSLVGAIDTEAFF; CDR3 DNA: TGCGCCAGCAGCTTGGTGGGGGCCATTGACACTGAAGCTTTCTTT
V gene: TRBV10-1; D gene: TRBD2; clone size: many; J gene: TRBJ2-1; CDR3 protein: CASQRGPENEQFF; CDR3 DNA: TGCGCCAGCCAGCGGGGGCCGGAAAATGAGCAGTTCTTC
V gene: TRBV6-4; D gene: .; clone size: many; J gene: TRBJ1-6; CDR3 protein: CASITPGFGSPLHF; CDR3 DNA: TGTGCCAGCATCACCCCAGGGTTCGGTTCACCCCTCCACTTT
V gene: TRBV20-1; D gene: .; clone size: .; J gene: TRBJ1-5; CDR3 protein: CSALGWGQPQHF; CDR3 DNA: TGCAGTGCTTTGGGGTGGGGTCAGCCCCAGCATTTT
V gene: TRBV5-6; D gene: TRBD1; clone size: few; J gene: TRBJ2-7; CDR3 protein: CASSLRRQGLSPEQYF; CDR3 DNA: TGTGCCAGCAGCTTACGCCGACAGGGTCTATCGCCCGAGCAGTACTTC
V gene: TRBV5-8; D gene: TRBD2; clone size: .; J gene: TRBJ2-1; CDR3 protein: CASSGAGGAAYNEQFF; CDR3 DNA: TGTGCCAGCAGCGGCGCCGGGGGGGCCGCCTACAATGAGCAGTTCTTC
V gene: TRBV12-3/TRBV12-4; D gene: .; clone size: .; J gene: TRBJ2-7; CDR3 protein: CASGSGGPYVQYF; CDR3 DNA: TGTGCCAGCGGTTCCGGGGGGCCCTACGTGCAGTACTTC
V gene: TRBV27; D gene: .; clone size: many; J gene: TRBJ2-7; CDR3 protein: CASSSFASDEQYF; CDR3 DNA: TGTGCCAGCAGTTCCTTTGCTAGCGACGAGCAGTACTTC
V gene: TRBV5-5; D gene: .; clone size: .; J gene: TRBJ2-1; CDR3 protein: CASSRLSGPPSSYNEQFF; CDR3 DNA: TGTGCCAGCAGCCGCCTTAGCGGCCCCCCGAGCTCCTACAATGAGCAGTTCTTC
V gene: TRBV6-5; D gene: .; clone size: many; J gene: TRBJ2-2; CDR3 protein: CASSYGGTGELFF; CDR3 DNA: TGTGCCAGCAGTTACGGGGGCACCGGGGAGCTGTTTTTT
V gene: TRBV4-3; D gene: .; clone size: .; J gene: TRBJ1-2; CDR3 protein: CASSQDLGSYLNYGYTF; CDR3 DNA: TGCGCCAGCAGCCAAGATCTGGGCAGCTACCTTAACTATGGCTACACCTTC
V gene: TRBV29-1; D gene: .; clone size: .; J gene: TRBJ2-5; CDR3 protein: CSVEDPRGKTQYF; CDR3 DNA: TGCAGCGTTGAAGACCCCAGGGGAAAGACCCAGTACTTC
V gene: TRBV5-1; D gene: .; clone size: many; J gene: TRBJ2-2; CDR3 protein: CASSFGGDGELFF; CDR3 DNA: TGCGCCAGCAGCTTCGGTGGGGACGGGGAGCTGTTTTTT
V gene: TRBV7-2; D gene: .; clone size: few; J gene: TRBJ1-6; CDR3 protein: CASSSGVNSPLHF; CDR3 DNA: TGTGCCAGCAGCTCCGGCGTTAATTCACCCCTCCACTTT
V gene: TRBV5-6; D gene: .; clone size: many; J gene: TRBJ2-1; CDR3 protein: CASSWTLYNEQFF; CDR3 DNA: TGTGCCAGCAGCTGGACACTGTACAATGAGCAGTTCTTC
V gene: TRBV12-3/TRBV12-4; D gene: .; clone size: .; J gene: TRBJ2-3; CDR3 protein: CASSLVGSEADTQYF; CDR3 DNA: TGTGCCAGCAGTTTGGTAGGCAGCGAGGCGGACACGCAGTATTTT